The present T cell receptor beta chain was sequenced within a study of long-term antiretroviral therapy in people with HIV. The ends were cut back, 4 bases at V and 6 bases at J, with 15 bases in the middle. The CDR3 runs to 14 residues. CDR1 and CDR2 from the germline V gene are SGHTA and FQGNSA. At the survey level, the v3.0 immunoSEQ assay was run. The data were produced by immunoSEQ multiplex PCR, yet TCRdb's version contains in-frame clones alone and is incomplete. This sample carries approximately 27,000 clones, 70% to 90% of them seen once, and the ten largest clones take 3.6%. Sample: unsorted PBMCs, taken 1.8 years after starting antiretroviral therapy. The clonotype was recovered from a young woman with HIV. The rearrangement links TRBV7-2 to TRBJ1-2; D call uncertain. This CDR3 reads CASSSRQTVDGYTF. The CDR3 DNA reads as TGTGCCAGCAGCTCAAGGCAAACAGTCGATGGCTACACCTTC.